This T cell receptor beta chain emerged from a study of cytomegalovirus exposure and HLA in healthy donors. Study-level findings and limits: Among the CMV-associated chains, three were confirmed in vitro as specific for CMV antigens.

A word on this clone: Its cognate antigen is unknown.

The table came from immunoSEQ multiplex PCR; TCRdb's copy has only in-frame clones and leaves some out. Of tens of thousands of clones in the sample, approximately 93% were seen once. Sequencing input: PBMCs. This sequence was found in a woman in her 30s in good health and CMV-seronegative.

CDR3 sequence: CASGSRPNEKLFF. Here the CDR3 DNA reads TGTGCTAGTGGTTCCAGGCCGAATGAAAAACTGTTTTTT. The rearrangement links TRBV12-5 to TRBJ1-4, with unresolved D. Germline CDR1 LGHNT, CDR2 FRNRAP. The CDR3 extends over 13 amino acids. The V and J ends lost 4 bases and 5 bases respectively, with 8 bases between them.